These T cell receptor beta chains were read from a single sample in a study of Ad26.COV2.S vaccination and SARS-CoV-2 variants. Libraries were prepared by immunoSEQ multiplex PCR; TCRdb keeps only in-frame clonotypes and omits some of them. The repertoire holds fewer than 400,000 clones, around nine tenths seen once, with 1.5% to 2% in the top ten. The source was peripheral blood, collected in a trial of Ad26.COV2.S vaccine versus placebo. The receptors derive from a person aged 18-60 years who received the Ad26.COV2.S COVID-19 vaccine or a placebo. Each CDR3 is given with its conserved first and last residue. The D gene is left open where the match is weak. Clone size is not always given. Where it is, it says once, few, many or a class for expanded clones.

d_call clone_size j_call v_call cdr3_aa cdr3_nt
TRBD1 - TRBJ2-7 TRBV28 CASSTGTGRGEQYF TGTGCCAGCAGTACCGGGACAGGGCGGGGCGAGCAGTACTTC
TRBD2 - TRBJ2-1 TRBV19 CASTPRRLAGAQEQFF TGTGCCAGTACCCCTCGCCGGCTAGCGGGAGCACAGGAGCAGTTCTTC
- once TRBJ2-5 TRBV9 CASSARGDSQETQYF TGTGCCAGCAGTGCCCGGGGAGACTCGCAAGAGACCCAGTACTTC
TRBD1 - TRBJ1-1 TRBV19 CASKNSAGGNTEAFF TGTGCCAGTAAAAACTCCGCAGGGGGGAACACTGAAGCTTTCTTT
- - TRBJ2-7 TRBV3-1/TRBV3-2 CASSQVSYEQYF TGTGCCAGCAGCCAAGTAAGTTACGAGCAGTACTTC
- - TRBJ2-2 TRBV5-1 CASSFGKSTGELFF TGCGCCAGCAGCTTCGGAAAGTCCACCGGGGAGCTGTTTTTT
TRBD2 - TRBJ2-3 TRBV6-5 CASIRGGWTDTQYF TGTGCCAGCATCCGGGGGGGATGGACAGATACGCAGTATTTT
TRBD2 once TRBJ2-7 TRBV7-2 CASSSRTELAGAHYEQYF TGTGCCAGCAGCTCAAGGACAGAACTAGCGGGAGCGCACTACGAGCAGTACTTC
- - TRBJ2-5 TRBV28 CASRRGEETQYF TGTGCCAGCAGGCGGGGTGAAGAGACCCAGTACTTC
TRBD2 - TRBJ2-5 TRBV5-4 CASSWAGGPEETQYF TGTGCCAGCAGCTGGGCGGGAGGGCCGGAAGAGACCCAGTACTTC
- - TRBJ2-3 TRBV7-3 CASSFPGSTDTQYF TGTGCCAGCAGCTTTCCAGGGAGCACAGATACGCAGTATTTT
- few TRBJ1-2 TRBV6-1 CASSDGADDGYTF TGTGCCAGCAGTGATGGGGCAGACGACGGCTACACCTTC
- - TRBJ2-1 TRBV28 CASCSSYNEQFF TGTGCCAGCTGTAGCTCCTACAATGAGCAGTTCTTC
- - TRBJ2-5 TRBV11-1 CASGGGTQETQYF TGTGCCAGCGGGGGGGGCACCCAAGAGACCCAGTACTTC
TRBD2 - TRBJ2-4 TRBV7-9 CASSLVDGRALVVKNIQYF TGTGCCAGCAGCTTAGTCGACGGGAGGGCCCTCGTTGTCAAAAACATTCAGTACTTC
- - TRBJ1-5 TRBV28 CASSLGNQPQHF TGTGCCAGCAGTTTAGGGAATCAGCCCCAGCATTTT
TRBD2 - TRBJ2-7 TRBV2 CASSARGRLAGGNEQYF TGTGCCAGCAGTGCCCGGGGGAGGCTAGCGGGAGGCAACGAGCAGTACTTC
TRBD2 - TRBJ2-1 TRBV27 CASRRGTSGAVGEQFF TGTGCCAGCCGTCGCGGGACTAGCGGAGCCGTAGGTGAGCAGTTCTTC
- - TRBJ2-1 TRBV27 CASTLRGGDSYNEQFF TGTGCCAGCACCCTTCGTGGTGGCGATTCCTACAATGAGCAGTTCTTC
- once TRBJ2-7 TRBV5-6 CASSFIGTREQYF TGTGCCAGCAGCTTTATCGGGACGCGTGAGCAGTACTTC
- once TRBJ1-2 TRBV28 CASSQANYGYTF TGTGCCAGCAGTCAGGCGAACTATGGCTACACCTTC
- - TRBJ2-3 TRBV7-9 CASNKDSPRRDTQYF TGTGCCAGCAACAAGGACTCCCCTCGTCGAGATACGCAGTATTTT
TRBD1 - TRBJ1-3 TRBV10-2 CASSSTGGSGNTIYF TGCGCCAGCAGCTCTACAGGGGGATCTGGAAACACCATATATTTT
TRBD2 - TRBJ2-5 TRBV28 CASSLSSGTALRETQYF TGTGCCAGCAGTTTGTCTAGCGGAACTGCCTTGCGGGAGACCCAGTACTTC
TRBD2 once TRBJ2-7 TRBV11-2 CASSWSGVEGFEQYF TGTGCCAGCAGTTGGAGCGGGGTGGAGGGGTTCGAGCAGTACTTC
- - TRBJ1-5 TRBV18 CASSPGGHDSNQPQHF TGTGCCAGCTCACCAGGGGGGCACGATAGCAATCAGCCCCAGCATTTT
- - TRBJ1-5 TRBV9 CASSNILTVLDQPQHF TGTGCCAGCAGCAACATTTTGACGGTACTCGATCAGCCCCAGCATTTT
TRBD2 once TRBJ2-1 TRBV9 CASSARGGTGLARDEQFF TGTGCCAGCAGCGCACGCGGAGGAACGGGACTAGCGAGGGATGAGCAGTTCTTC
TRBD2 - TRBJ2-5 TRBV4-2 CASSQDPAGGLQETQYF TGTGCCAGCAGCCAAGATCCAGCGGGAGGCCTCCAAGAGACCCAGTACTTC
- once TRBJ2-3 TRBV29-1 CSVEGGSTDTQYF TGCAGCGTTGAAGGGGGGAGCACAGATACGCAGTATTTT
TRBD2 - TRBJ2-5 TRBV29-1 CSVEDQAGPLQTQYF TGCAGCGTTGAAGATCAAGCGGGGCCCCTACAGACCCAGTACTTC
- - TRBJ2-3 TRBV19 CASLFSSDSTDTQYF TGTGCCAGCCTCTTCTCTAGCGATAGCACAGATACGCAGTATTTT
- - TRBJ2-3 TRBV11-3 CASSFESTDTQYF TGTGCCAGCAGCTTCGAGAGCACAGATACGCAGTATTTT
TRBD1 - TRBJ1-5 TRBV2 CASSEAGGYQPQHF TGTGCCAGCAGTGAGGCAGGGGGCTATCAGCCCCAGCATTTT
TRBD2 - TRBJ2-1 TRBV11-1 CASSLDGLAGDRQFF TGTGCCAGCAGCTTAGATGGACTAGCGGGAGATAGGCAGTTCTTC
- - TRBJ2-3 TRBV19 CASSPGWAGGTDTQYF TGTGCCAGTAGCCCTGGGTGGGCTGGGGGCACAGATACGCAGTATTTT
TRBD1 - TRBJ2-7 TRBV28 CASSLWVGQGIYEQYF TGTGCCAGCAGTTTATGGGTGGGACAGGGCATCTACGAGCAGTACTTC
- - TRBJ2-3 TRBV7-8 CASSPTQTTQYF TGTGCCAGCAGCCCGACACAGACTACGCAGTATTTT
- - TRBJ2-2 TRBV3-1/TRBV3-2 CASSQGGGANTGELFF TGTGCCAGCAGCCAAGGTGGGGGTGCTAACACCGGGGAGCTGTTTTTT
TRBD1 - TRBJ1-4 TRBV6-5 CASSRQGSGKLFF TGTGCCAGCAGCAGACAGGGGTCGGGGAAACTGTTTTTT
- once TRBJ2-1 TRBV7-2 CASSAAASAYNEQFF TGTGCCAGCAGTGCGGCGGCTAGCGCATACAATGAGCAGTTCTTC
- - TRBJ2-5 TRBV5-1 CASSLAGPTAETQYF TGCGCCAGCAGCTTGGCCGGCCCGACGGCGGAGACCCAGTACTTC
- - TRBJ2-3 TRBV3-1/TRBV3-2 CASSRWGRTQYF TGTGCCAGCAGCAGGTGGGGACGTACGCAGTATTTT
TRBD1 - TRBJ2-7 TRBV29-1 CSVKQGASVSEQYF TGCAGCGTAAAACAGGGGGCTTCTGTCTCCGAGCAGTACTTC
TRBD1 - TRBJ2-7 TRBV11-3 CASRPGQGVHEQYF TGTGCCAGCAGGCCCGGACAGGGTGTCCACGAGCAGTACTTC
- - TRBJ1-4 TRBV27 CASITVGEKLFF TGTGCCAGCATAACGGTGGGTGAAAAACTGTTTTTT
TRBD2 - TRBJ2-7 TRBV20-1 CSASPTHGAGFYEQYF TGCAGTGCTAGTCCTACCCATGGAGCGGGGTTTTACGAGCAGTACTTC
- - TRBJ1-4 TRBV30 CAWSRANEKLFF TGTGCCTGGAGTCGGGCTAATGAAAAACTGTTTTTT
- - TRBJ1-2 TRBV5-1 CASSLVQGGNYGYTF TGCGCCAGCAGCTTGGTACAGGGCGGTAACTATGGCTACACCTTC
TRBD2 - TRBJ2-5 TRBV9 CASSPGTSYAKTQYF TGTGCCAGCAGCCCCGGGACTAGTTATGCTAAGACCCAGTACTTC
- - TRBJ2-7 TRBV4-3 CASSQVLASYEQYF TGCGCCAGCAGCCAAGTACTGGCCTCCTACGAGCAGTACTTC
- - TRBJ1-6 TRBV9 CASSVGAGTIRESPLHF TGTGCCAGCAGCGTAGGGGCCGGGACTATTAGGGAGTCACCCCTCCACTTT
- - TRBJ1-5 TRBV24-1 CATSEPCRGESSNQPQHF TGTGCCACCAGTGAACCTTGTCGGGGGGAAAGTAGCAATCAGCCCCAGCATTTT